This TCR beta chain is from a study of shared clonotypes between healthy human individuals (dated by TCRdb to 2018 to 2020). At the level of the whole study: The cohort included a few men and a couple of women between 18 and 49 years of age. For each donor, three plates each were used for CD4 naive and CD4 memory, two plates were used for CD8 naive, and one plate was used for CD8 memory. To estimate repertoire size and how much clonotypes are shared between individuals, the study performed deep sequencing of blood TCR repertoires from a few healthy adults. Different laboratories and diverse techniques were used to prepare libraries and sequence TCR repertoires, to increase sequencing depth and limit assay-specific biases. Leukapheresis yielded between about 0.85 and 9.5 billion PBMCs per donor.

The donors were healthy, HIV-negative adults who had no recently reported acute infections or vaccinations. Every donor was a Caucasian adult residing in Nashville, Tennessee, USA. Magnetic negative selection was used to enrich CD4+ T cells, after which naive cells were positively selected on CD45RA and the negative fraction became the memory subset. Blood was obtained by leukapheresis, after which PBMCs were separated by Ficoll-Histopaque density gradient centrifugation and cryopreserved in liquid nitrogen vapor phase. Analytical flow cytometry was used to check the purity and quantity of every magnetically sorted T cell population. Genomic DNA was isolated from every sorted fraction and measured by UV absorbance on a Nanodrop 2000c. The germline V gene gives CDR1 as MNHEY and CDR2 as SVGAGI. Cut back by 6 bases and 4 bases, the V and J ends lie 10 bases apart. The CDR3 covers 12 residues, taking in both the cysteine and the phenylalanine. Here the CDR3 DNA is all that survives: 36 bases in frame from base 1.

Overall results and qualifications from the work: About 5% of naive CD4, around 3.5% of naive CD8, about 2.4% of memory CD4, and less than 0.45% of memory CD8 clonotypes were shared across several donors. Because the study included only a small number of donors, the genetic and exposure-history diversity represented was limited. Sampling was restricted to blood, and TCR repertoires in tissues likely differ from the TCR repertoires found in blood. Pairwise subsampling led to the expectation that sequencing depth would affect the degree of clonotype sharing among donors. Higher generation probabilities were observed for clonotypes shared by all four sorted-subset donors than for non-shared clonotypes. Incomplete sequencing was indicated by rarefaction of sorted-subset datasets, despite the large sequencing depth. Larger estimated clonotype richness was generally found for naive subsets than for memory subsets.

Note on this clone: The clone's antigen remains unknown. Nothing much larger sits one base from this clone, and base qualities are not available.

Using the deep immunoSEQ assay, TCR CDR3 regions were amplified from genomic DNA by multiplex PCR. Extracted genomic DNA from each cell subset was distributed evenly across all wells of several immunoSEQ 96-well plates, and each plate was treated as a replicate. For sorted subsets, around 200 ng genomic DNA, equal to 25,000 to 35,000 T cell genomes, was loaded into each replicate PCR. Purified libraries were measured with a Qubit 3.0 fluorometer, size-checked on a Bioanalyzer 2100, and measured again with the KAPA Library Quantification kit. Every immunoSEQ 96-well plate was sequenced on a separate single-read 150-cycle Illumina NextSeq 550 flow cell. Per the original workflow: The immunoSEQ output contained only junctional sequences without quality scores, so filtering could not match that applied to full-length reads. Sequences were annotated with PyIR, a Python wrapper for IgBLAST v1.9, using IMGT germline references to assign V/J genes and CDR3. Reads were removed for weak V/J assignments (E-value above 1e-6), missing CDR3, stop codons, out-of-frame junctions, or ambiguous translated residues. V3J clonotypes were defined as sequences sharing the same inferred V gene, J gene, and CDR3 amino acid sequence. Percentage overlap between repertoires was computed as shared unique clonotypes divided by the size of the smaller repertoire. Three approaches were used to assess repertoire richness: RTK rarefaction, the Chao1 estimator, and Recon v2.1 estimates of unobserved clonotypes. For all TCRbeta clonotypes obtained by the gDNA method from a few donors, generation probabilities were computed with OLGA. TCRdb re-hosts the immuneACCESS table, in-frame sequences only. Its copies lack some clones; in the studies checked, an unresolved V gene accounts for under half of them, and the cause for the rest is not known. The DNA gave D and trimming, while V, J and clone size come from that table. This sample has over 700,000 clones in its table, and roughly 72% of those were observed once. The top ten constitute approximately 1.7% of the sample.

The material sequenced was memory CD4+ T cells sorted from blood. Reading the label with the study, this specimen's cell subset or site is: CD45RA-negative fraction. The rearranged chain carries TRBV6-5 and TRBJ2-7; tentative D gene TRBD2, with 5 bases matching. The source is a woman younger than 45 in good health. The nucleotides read TGTGCCAGCAGGACCCCGGGATACGAGCAGTACTTC. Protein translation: CASRTPGYEQYF.